This entry is about one T cell receptor (beta chain). The sample comes from a study of siplizumab effects on memory and regulatory T cells. Only in-frame clones appear in the TCRdb table, and some are missing; sequencing was by immunoSEQ multiplex PCR. The sample includes fewer than 110,000 clones, about 90% of them seen just once. The receptor was derived from a human donor in good health. The sequencing sample was made of non-Treg CD4+ T cells sorted from blood.

The chain's CDR3 is CASSPNKVSYEQYF. The CDR3 coding sequence is TGTGCCAGCTCACCCAACAAGGTATCCTACGAGCAGTACTTC. J is TRBJ2-7 and V is TRBV18, with D hard to call. V lost 3 bases and J lost 1, with 10 bases in between. The CDR3 length is 14 residues. Germline-derived CDR1 and CDR2 are KGHSH and LQKENI.